This TCR beta chain was identified in a study of shared clonotypes between healthy human individuals. This clone appeared many times. V dropped 4 bases and J dropped 0 bases, with 7 bases sitting between them. The germline V gene has CDR1 MNHNS and CDR2 SASEGT. The CDR3 covers 15 residues. With CCR7-negative CD45RA+ TemRA cells, CD45RO+ cells were combined in CD8 memory. In the original workflow: Filtering differed because ImmunoSEQ produced junction-only sequences that carried no quality scores. Profiling relied on immunoSEQ multiplex PCR, and the TCRdb table lists in-frame clones only, not all of them. V, J and clone size reflect that table, while D and trimming were determined from the DNA. The table has 90,000 to 150,000 clones, 68% seen once.

The specimen sequenced was memory CD8+ T cells sorted from blood. Subset noted: CD45RO+ cells pooled with CCR7-negative TemRA cells. The receptor was isolated from a woman in her twenties or thirties in good health. The J gene is TRBJ2-6, the V gene TRBV6-1; D is unclear. The CDR3 coding sequence is TGTGCCAGCAGTGGCTCAAACTCTGGGGCCAACGTCCTGACTTTC. Its protein is CASSGSNSGANVLTF.